This T cell receptor beta chain is drawn from a study of blood T cell repertoires in COVID-19. The V gene lost 0 bases and the J gene lost 4 bases, with 8 bases spanning the gap. The CDR3 sequence is 15 residues long. Germline V gene data show CDR1 as KGHDR and CDR2 as SFDVKD. Some clones are missing from TCRdb's copy, which holds only in-frame ones; the method was immunoSEQ multiplex PCR. The table has just over 250,000 clones, 75% to 95% seen once; the top ten hold under 3%. Source material: peripheral blood. The chain recombines TRBV24-1 with TRBJ2-2; possible D gene TRBD2, 5 bases. The receptor was isolated from a young adult with COVID-19, enrolled during active disease. CDR3 loop: CATSDLPGGTGELFF. The DNA for the CDR3 is TGTGCCACCAGTGATTTGCCAGGAGGCACCGGGGAGCTGTTTTTT.